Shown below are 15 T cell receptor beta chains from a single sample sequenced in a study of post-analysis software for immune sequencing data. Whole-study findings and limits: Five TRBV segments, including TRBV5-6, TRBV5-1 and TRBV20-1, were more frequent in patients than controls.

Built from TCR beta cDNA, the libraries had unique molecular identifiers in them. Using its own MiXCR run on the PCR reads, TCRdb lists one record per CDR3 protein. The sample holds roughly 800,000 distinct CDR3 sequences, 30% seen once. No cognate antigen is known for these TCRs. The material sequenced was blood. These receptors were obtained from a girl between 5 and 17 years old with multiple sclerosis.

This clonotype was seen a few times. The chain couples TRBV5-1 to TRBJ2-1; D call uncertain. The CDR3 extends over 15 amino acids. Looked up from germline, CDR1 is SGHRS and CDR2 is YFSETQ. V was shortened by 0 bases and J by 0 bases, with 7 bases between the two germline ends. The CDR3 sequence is CASSLDASSYNEQFF. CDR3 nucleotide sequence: TGCGCCAGCAGCTTGGACGCGAGCTCCTACAATGAGCAGTTCTTC.

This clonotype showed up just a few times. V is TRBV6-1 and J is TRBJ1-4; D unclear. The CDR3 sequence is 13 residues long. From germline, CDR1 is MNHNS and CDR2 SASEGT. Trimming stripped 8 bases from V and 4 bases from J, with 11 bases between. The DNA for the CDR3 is TGTGCCAGCTGGGGAGCGAATAATGAAAAACTGTTTTTT. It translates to CASWGANNEKLFF.

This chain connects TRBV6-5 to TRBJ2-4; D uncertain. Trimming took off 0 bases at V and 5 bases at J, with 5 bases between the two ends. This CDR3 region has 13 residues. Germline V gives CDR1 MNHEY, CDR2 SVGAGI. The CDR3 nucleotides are TGTGCCAGCAGTTACTCAGACCAAAACATTCAGTACTTC. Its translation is CASSYSDQNIQYF.

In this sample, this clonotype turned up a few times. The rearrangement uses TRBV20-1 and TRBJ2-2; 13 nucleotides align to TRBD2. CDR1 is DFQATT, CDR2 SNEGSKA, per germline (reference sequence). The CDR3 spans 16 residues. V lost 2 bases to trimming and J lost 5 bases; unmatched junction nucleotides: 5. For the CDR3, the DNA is TGCAGTGCTAGATTCACTAGCGGGAGGGGAACCGGGGAGCTGTTTTTT. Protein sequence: CSARFTSGRGTGELFF.

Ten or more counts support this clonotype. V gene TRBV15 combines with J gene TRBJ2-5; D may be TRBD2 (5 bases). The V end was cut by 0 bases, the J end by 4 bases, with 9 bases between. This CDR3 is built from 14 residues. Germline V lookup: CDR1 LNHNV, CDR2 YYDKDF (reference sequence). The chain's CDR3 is CATSRDRGAETQYF. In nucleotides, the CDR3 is TGTGCCACCAGCAGAGATCGGGGTGCAGAGACCCAGTACTTC. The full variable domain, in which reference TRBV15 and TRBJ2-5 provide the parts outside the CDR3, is DAMVIQNPRYQVTQFGKPVTLSCSQTLNHNVMYWYQQKSSQAPKLLFHYYDKDFNNEADTPDNFQSRRPNTSFCFLDIRSPGLGDTAMYLCATSRDRGAETQYFGPGTRLLVL.

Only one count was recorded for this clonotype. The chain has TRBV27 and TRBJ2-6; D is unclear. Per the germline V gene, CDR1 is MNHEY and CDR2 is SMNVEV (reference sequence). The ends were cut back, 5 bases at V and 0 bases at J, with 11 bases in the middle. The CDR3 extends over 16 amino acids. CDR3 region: CASSEGVHSGANVLTF. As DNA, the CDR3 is TGTGCCAGCAGTGAAGGAGTCCACTCTGGGGCCAACGTCCTGACTTTC.

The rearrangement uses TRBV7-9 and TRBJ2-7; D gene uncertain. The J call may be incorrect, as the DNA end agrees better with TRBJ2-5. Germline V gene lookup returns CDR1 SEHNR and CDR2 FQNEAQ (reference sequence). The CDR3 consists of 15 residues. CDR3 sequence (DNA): TGTGCCAGCAGCGCTGGGTGGCTGACAAAAGAGACCCAGTACTTC. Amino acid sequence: CASSAGWLTKETQYF.

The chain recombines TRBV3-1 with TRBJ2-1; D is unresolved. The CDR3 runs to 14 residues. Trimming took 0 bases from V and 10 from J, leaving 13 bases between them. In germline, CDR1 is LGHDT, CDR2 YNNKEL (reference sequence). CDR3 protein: CASSQEATLGEQFF. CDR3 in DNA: TGTGCCAGCAGCCAAGAGGCTACCCTGGGGGAGCAGTTCTTC.

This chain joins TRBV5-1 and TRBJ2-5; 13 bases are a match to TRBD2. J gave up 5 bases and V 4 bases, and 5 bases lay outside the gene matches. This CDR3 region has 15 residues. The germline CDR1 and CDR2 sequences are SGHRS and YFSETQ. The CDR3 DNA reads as TGCGCCAGCAGCCCCCAGACTAGCGGGGGGGAGACCCAGTACTTC. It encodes CASSPQTSGGETQYF.

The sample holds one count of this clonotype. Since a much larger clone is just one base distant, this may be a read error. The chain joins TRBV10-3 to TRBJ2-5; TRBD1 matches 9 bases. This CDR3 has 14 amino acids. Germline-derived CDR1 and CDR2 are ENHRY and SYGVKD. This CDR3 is CAVSDGTGLKTQYF. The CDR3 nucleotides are TGTGCCGTCAGTGATGGGACAGGGCTGAAGACCCAGTACTTC.

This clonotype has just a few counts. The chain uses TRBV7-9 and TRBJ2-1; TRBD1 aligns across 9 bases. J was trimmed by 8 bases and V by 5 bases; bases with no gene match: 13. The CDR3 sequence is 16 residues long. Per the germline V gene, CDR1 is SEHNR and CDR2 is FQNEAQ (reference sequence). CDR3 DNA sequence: TGTGCCAGCAGCCCAGAACCGGGACAGGGTCGCCATGAGCAGTTCTTC. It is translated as CASSPEPGQGRHEQFF.

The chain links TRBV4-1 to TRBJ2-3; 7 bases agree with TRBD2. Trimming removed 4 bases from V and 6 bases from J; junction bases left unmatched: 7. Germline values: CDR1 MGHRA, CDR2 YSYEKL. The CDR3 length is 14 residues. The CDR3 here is CASSPRERGDTQYF. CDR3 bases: TGCGCCAGCAGCCCGCGGGAGAGAGGCGATACGCAGTATTTT.

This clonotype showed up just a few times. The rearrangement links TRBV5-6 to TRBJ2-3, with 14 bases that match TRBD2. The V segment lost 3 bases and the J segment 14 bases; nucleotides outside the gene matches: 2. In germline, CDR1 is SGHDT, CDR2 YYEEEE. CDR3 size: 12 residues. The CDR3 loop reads CASSSGLAGAYF. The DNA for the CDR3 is TGTGCCAGCAGCTCGGGACTAGCGGGAGCGTATTTT.

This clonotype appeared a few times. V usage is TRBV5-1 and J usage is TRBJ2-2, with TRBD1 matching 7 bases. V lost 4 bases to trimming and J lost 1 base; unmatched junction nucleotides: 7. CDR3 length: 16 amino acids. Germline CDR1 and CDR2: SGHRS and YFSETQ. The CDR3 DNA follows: TGCGCCAGCAGCCCCAGGACAGGACTGAACACCGGGGAGCTGTTTTTT. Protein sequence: CASSPRTGLNTGELFF.

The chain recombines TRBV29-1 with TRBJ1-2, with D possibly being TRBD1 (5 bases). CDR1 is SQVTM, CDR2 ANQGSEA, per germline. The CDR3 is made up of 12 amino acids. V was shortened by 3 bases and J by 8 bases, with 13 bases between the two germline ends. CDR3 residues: CSVEGLPSGYTF. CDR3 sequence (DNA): TGCAGCGTTGAGGGACTACCATCGGGCTACACCTTC.